At least ten counts were recorded for the clone carrying this TCR beta chain. The CDR3 spans 12 residues. V dropped 4 bases and J dropped 7 bases, with 11 bases sitting between them. The germline V gene encodes CDR1 SQVTM and CDR2 ANQGSEA. This specimen comes from a study of neurological immune-mediated disorders. TCRdb re-derived calls from the 5' RACE reads in MiXCR, one entry per CDR3 protein. The repertoire has approximately 74,000 distinct CDR3 sequences, around 9.9% of them found once; the top ten carry 1.7%. Sequencing input: PBMCs. The clonotype was recovered from a man in his fifties in good health. This sequence joins TRBV29-1 and TRBJ1-5; the D gene is possibly TRBD1 (5 bases). In DNA, the CDR3 is TGCAGCGTTGGTCAGGGTGACCAGCCCCAGCATTTT. As protein: CSVGQGDQPQHF.